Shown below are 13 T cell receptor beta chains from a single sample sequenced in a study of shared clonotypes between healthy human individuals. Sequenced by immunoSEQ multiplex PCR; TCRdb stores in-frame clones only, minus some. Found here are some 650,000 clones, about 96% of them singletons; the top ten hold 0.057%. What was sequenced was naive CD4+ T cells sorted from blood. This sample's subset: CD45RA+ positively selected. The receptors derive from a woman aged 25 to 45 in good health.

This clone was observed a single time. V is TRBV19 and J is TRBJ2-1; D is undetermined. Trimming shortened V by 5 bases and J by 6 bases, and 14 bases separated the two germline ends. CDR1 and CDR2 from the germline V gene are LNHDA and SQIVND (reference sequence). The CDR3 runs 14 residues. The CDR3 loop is CASSGRRPINEQFF. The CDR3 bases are TGTGCCAGTAGTGGTAGGAGACCCATCAATGAGCAGTTCTTC.

CDR3 residues: CSVEDSTGGNYEQYF. DNA for the CDR3: TGCAGCGTTGAAGACTCGACAGGGGGTAACTACGAGCAGTACTTC. This chain joins TRBV29-1 and TRBJ2-7; the match to TRBD1 covers 9 bases. The CDR3 covers 15 residues. Per germline, CDR1 SQVTM and CDR2 ANQGSEA. V trimming: 0 bases; J trimming: 3 bases; junction bases outside the gene matches: 6.

In nucleotides, the CDR3 is TGTGCCAGCAGTTTAACTAGCGGCAAGTACCAAGAGACCCAGTACTTC. Its translation: CASSLTSGKYQETQYF. The rearrangement joins TRBV28 to TRBJ2-5, with TRBD2 identical over 8 bases. The germline CDR1 and CDR2 sequences are MDHEN and SYDVKM. V gave up 2 bases and J gave up 0 bases; unmatched junction bases: 5. This CDR3 is built from 16 residues. Supplemented by reference TRBV28 and TRBJ2-5, the full variable domain reads DVKVTQSSRYLVKRTGEKVFLECVQDMDHENMFWYRQDPGLGLRLIYFSYDVKMKEKGDIPEGYSVSREKKERFSLILESASTNQTSMYLCASSLTSGKYQETQYFGPGTRLLVL.

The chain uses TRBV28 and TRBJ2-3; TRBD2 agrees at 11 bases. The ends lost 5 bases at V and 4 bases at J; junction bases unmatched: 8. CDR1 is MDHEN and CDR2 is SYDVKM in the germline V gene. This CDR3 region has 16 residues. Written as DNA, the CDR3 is TGTGCCAGCAGTATCACTAGCGGGAGCGCCTCAGATACGCAGTATTTT. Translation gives CASSITSGSASDTQYF.

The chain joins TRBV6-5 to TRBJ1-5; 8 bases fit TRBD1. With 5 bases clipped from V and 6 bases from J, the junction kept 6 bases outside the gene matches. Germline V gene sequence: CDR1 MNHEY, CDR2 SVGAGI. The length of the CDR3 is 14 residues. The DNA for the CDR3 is TGTGCCAGCAGTCCAGACAGGGGTAGTCAGCCCCAGCATTTT. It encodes CASSPDRGSQPQHF.

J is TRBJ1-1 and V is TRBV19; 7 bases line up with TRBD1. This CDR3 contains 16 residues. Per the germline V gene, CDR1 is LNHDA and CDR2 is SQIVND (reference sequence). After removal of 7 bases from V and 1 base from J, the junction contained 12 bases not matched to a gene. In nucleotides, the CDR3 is TGTGCCAGTACCTTATTGGGGGACAGAACGAACACTGAAGCTTTCTTT. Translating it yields CASTLLGDRTNTEAFF.

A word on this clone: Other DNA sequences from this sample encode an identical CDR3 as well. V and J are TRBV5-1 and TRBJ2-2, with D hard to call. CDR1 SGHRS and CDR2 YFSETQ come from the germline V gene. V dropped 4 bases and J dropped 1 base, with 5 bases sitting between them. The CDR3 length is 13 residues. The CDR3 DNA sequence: TGCGCCAGCAGCCTGGGGAACACCGGGGAGCTGTTTTTT. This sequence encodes CASSLGNTGELFF.

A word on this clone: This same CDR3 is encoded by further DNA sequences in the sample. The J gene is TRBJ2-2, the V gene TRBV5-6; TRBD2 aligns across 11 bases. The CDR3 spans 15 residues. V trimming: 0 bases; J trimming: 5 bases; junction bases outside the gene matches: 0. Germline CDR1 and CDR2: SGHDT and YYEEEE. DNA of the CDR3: TGTGCCAGCAGCTTGGTAGCGGGAGGGACCGGGGAGCTGTTTTTT. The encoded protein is CASSLVAGGTGELFF. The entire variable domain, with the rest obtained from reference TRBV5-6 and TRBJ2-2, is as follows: DAGVTQSPTHLIKTRGQQVTLRCSPKSGHDTVSWYQQALGQGPQFIFQYYEEEERQRGNFPDRFSGHQFPNYSSELNVNALLLGDSALYLCASSLVAGGTGELFFGEGSRLTVL.

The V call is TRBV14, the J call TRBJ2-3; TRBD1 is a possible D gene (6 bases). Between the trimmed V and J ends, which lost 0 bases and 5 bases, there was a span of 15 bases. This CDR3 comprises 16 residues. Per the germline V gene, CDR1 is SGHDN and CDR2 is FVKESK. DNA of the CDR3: TGTGCCAGCAGCCAAGATTTCCAGGGGATAATAGATACGCAGTATTTT. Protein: CASSQDFQGIIDTQYF.

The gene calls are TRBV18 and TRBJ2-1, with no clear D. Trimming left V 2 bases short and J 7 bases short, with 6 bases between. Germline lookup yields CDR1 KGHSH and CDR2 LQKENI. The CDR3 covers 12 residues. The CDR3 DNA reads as TGTGCCAGCTCACCAGTCGGTAATGAGCAGTTCTTC. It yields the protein CASSPVGNEQFF.

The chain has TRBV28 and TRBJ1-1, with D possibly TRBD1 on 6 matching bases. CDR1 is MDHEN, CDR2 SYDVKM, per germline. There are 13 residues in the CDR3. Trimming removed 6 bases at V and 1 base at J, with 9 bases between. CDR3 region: CASRPQGNTEAFF. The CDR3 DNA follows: TGTGCCAGCAGACCACAGGGGAACACTGAAGCTTTCTTT. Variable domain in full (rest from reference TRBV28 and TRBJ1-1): DVKVTQSSRYLVKRTGEKVFLECVQDMDHENMFWYRQDPGLGLRLIYFSYDVKMKEKGDIPEGYSVSREKKERFSLILESASTNQTSMYLCASRPQGNTEAFFGQGTRLTVV.

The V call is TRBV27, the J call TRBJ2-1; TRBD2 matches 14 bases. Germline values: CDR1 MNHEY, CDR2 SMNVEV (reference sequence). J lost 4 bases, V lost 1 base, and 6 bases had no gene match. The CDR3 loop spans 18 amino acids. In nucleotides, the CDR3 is TGTGCCAGCAGTTTATTCCCCGGACTAGCGGGAGGTTACAATGAGCAGTTCTTC. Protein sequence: CASSLFPGLAGGYNEQFF.

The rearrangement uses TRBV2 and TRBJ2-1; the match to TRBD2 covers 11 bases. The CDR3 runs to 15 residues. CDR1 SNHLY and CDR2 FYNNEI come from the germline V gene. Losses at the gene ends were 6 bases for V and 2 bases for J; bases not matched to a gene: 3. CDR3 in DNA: TGTGCCAGCAGACCGACTAGCGGGGCCTACAATGAGCAGTTCTTC. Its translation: CASRPTSGAYNEQFF.